This T cell receptor beta chain came from a study of blood T cell repertoires in COVID-19. Germline trimming cut 8 bases from V and 4 bases from J; bases unmatched to any gene: 7. Germline V gene lookup returns CDR1 MNHEY and CDR2 SVGAGI. This CDR3 is built from 13 residues. Using immunoSEQ multiplex PCR, the repertoire was profiled, and TCRdb retains in-frame clones only, with some absent. Of 95,000 to 120,000 clones listed, roughly 90% are singletons. The clonotype comes from a woman aged 70-85 years who had recovered from COVID-19. The specimen sequenced was peripheral blood. The rearrangement uses TRBV6-5 and TRBJ2-5; 7 bases map to TRBD1. The DNA for the CDR3 is TGTGCCAGCGCCAGGACAGGCCGAGAGACCCAGTACTTC. This translates into CASARTGRETQYF.